This TCR beta chain was retrieved from a study of cytomegalovirus exposure and HLA in healthy donors. Study background: HLA-typed donors were the source of about 85 million unique TCRs, which an early data release held.

Study-level points and caveats: Using a false discovery rate of 0.05, a later analysis showed that some 16,000 TCR beta sequences were associated with HLA alleles. When analyzed later, a missense DCLRE1C variant was found to be linked to TCR beta V- and J-gene trimming.

Concerning this clone: Its antigen is unknown.

The ends were cut back, 2 bases at V and 8 bases at J, with 10 bases in the middle. Germline V gives CDR1 KGHSH, CDR2 LQKENI. The CDR3 loop spans 13 amino acids. A multiplex PCR was run with 60 Vbeta primers and 13 Jbeta primers. TCRdb keeps only in-frame clones here, not all; method: immunoSEQ multiplex PCR. The sample includes approximately 160,000 clones, 78% of them seen just once. The sequence came from a woman between 45 and 60 years old in good health and CMV-seropositive. The V gene is TRBV18, the J gene TRBJ1-5; D perhaps matches TRBD1 (5 bases). The material sequenced was PBMCs. CDR3 nucleotide sequence: TGTGCCAGCTCACCAACCACAGGAGAGCCCCAGCATTTT. Residues: CASSPTTGEPQHF.